The sequence of this T cell receptor beta chain was determined in a study of technical replicates of blood from a few donors. Assay used: immunoSEQ multiplex PCR; TCRdb lists only in-frame clones, some missing. Altogether about 80,000 clones are present, roughly 97% being singletons, with the ten largest covering 0.15% to 0.2%. The sequenced sample consisted of T cells isolated from PBMCs. This clonotype was sampled from a human donor in good health.

As DNA, the CDR3 is TGTGCCAGCAGTCCGGGACTGCCTAATGAGCAGTTCTTC. This encodes CASSPGLPNEQFF. The chain employs TRBV6-6 and TRBJ2-1; the D gene is possibly TRBD2 (6 bases). Trimming shortened V by 5 bases and J by 7 bases, and 12 bases separated the two germline ends. Per germline, CDR1 MNHNY and CDR2 SVGAGI (reference sequence). The CDR3 has 13 residues.